This T cell receptor (beta chain) was recovered during a study of blood T cell repertoires in COVID-19. CDR1 and CDR2 from the germline V gene are LNHDA and SQIVND (reference sequence). V shed 3 bases and J shed 1 base, with 6 bases lying between them. This CDR3 spans 13 amino acids. In the original processing: Reference gene primer amplification yielded estimated nucleated cell counts. The protocol was immunoSEQ multiplex PCR, while the TCRdb copy is restricted to in-frame clones and leaves out a portion. V, J and clone size are taken as reported in that table, and D and trimming were inferred from the DNA itself. The sample has about 260,000 clones; more than 85% are singletons.

Material for sequencing was peripheral blood. The chain links TRBV19 to TRBJ1-1; D uncertain. This TCR was recovered from a person under 30 with COVID-19, enrolled during active disease. The CDR3 loop is CASSIQANTEAFF. The CDR3 bases are TGTGCCAGTAGTATTCAGGCGAACACTGAAGCTTTCTTT.